The clone carrying this T cell receptor (beta chain) was seen just once. What it binds is not known. Genomic DNA served as template for TCR beta VDJ and CDR3 profiling. TCRdb re-called the reads with MiXCR, one entry per CDR3 protein. The sample lists about 400,000 distinct CDR3 sequences; 65% to 80% were seen once. The CDR3 contains 14 residues. Germline values: CDR1 SGHTA, CDR2 FQGNSA. Trimming removed 4 bases from V and 8 bases from J, with 16 bases in between. This record belongs to a study of CD8+CD57+ T cells in acquired aplastic anemia. Study information: Sorting CD4+ and CD8+ cells gave DNA averaging approximately 3 ug. CD4+ cell libraries from healthy donors averaged around 11 million reads. Study-wide points: The CD8+ Simpson's diversity of patients and controls was not significantly different. Researchers report that some 31 CD8+ CDR3 sequences appeared in both patients and controls.

This TCR derives from a human donor in good health, serving as a control. Sequencing input: sorted CD4+, CD8+, or CD8+CD57+ T cells (not recorded which) from PBMCs. The chain links TRBV7-2 to TRBJ2-3; perhaps D is TRBD1 or TRBD2 (5 bases each). CDR3 sequence reads: CASSSTTTGGTQYF. The CDR3 DNA follows: TGTGCCAGCAGCTCAACCACGACTGGGGGTACGCAGTATTTT.